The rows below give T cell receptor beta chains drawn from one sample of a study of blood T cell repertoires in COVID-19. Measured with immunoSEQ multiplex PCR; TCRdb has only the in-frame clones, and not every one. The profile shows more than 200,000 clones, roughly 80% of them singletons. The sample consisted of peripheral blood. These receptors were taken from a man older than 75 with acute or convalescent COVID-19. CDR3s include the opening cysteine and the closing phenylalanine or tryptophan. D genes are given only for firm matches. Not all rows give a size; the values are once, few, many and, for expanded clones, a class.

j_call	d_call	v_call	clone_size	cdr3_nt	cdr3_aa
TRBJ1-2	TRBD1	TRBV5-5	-	TGTGCCAGCAGCCTCGACGGGACAGGGGCGGTACGCTACACCTTC	CASSLDGTGAVRYTF
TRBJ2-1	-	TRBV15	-	TGTGCCACCAGTCAGGGGAGAGGGAATGAGCAGTTCTTC	CATSQGRGNEQFF
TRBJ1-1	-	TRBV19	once	TGTGCCAGTCTTGGTCCGGGCACTGAAGCTTTCTTT	CASLGPGTEAFF
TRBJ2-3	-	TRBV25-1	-	TGTGCCAGCAGCCCCCCCCGGCGGCCCAGCACAGATACGCAGTATTTT	CASSPPRRPSTDTQYF
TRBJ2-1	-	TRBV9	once	TGTGCCAGCAGCCCAACGGGACTCGGGAGTAATGAGCAGTTCTTC	CASSPTGLGSNEQFF
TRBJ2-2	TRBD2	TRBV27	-	TGTGCCAGCAGCCCTAGGGCTAGCGGGCAGAATCCGAACACCGGGGAGCTGTTTTTT	CASSPRASGQNPNTGELFF
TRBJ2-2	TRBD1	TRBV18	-	TGTGCCAGCTCACGACAGGGGACCGCGAACACCGGGGAGCTGTTTTTT	CASSRQGTANTGELFF
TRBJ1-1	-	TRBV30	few	TGTGCCGGAAGGACAGACCTCCCGAACACTGAAGCTTTCTTT	CAGRTDLPNTEAFF
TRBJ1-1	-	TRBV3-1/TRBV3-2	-	TGTGCCAGCAGCCAAGAGGAATCTTACAGTCGAGCTTTCTTT	CASSQEESYSRAFF
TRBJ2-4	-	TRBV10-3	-	TGTGCCATCAGTGAGCAAACCACAGGGCGCGGGTACATTCAGTACTTC	CAISEQTTGRGYIQYF
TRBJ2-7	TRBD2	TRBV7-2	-	TGTGCCAGCAGCTTGGAAGGGACTAGCGGGAGGAACGAGCAGTACTTC	CASSLEGTSGRNEQYF
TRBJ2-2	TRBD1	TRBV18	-	TGTGCCAGCTTACCCTTGGGACAGGCAAACACCGGGGAGCTGTTTTTT	CASLPLGQANTGELFF
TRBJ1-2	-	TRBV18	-	TGTGCCAGCTCACCAGAGGCAGGGCCTGACTATGGCTACACCTTC	CASSPEAGPDYGYTF
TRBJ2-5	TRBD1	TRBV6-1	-	TGTGCCAGCAGTGCACGGACAGGGGGCTCGGCGGGGGAGACCCAGTACTTC	CASSARTGGSAGETQYF